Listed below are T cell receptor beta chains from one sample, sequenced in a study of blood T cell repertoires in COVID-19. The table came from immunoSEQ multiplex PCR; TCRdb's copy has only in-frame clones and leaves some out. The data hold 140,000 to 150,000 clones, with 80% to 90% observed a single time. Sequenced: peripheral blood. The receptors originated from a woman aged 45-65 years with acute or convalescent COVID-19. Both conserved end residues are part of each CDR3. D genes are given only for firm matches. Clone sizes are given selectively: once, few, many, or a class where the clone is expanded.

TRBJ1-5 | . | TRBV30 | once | TGTGCCTGGAGTGTACTTTGGAATCAGCCCCAGCATTTT | CAWSVLWNQPQHF
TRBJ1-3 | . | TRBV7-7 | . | TGTGCTAGCAGCCCAGGAGTCCGAGGCTCGCCACGGGGAATTGGAAACACCATATATTTT | CASSPGVRGSPRGIGNTIYF
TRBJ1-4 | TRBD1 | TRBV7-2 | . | TGTGCCAGCAGCCCGCAGGGGGCCGGTGAAAAACTGTTTTTT | CASSPQGAGEKLFF
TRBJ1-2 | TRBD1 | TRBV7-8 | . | TGTGCCAGCAGCCAATCGGGACAGGGCGACTATGGCTACACCTTC | CASSQSGQGDYGYTF
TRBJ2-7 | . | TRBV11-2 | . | TGTGCCAGCAGCTTAGATTGGGGAGGTTGGTACGAGCAGTACTTC | CASSLDWGGWYEQYF
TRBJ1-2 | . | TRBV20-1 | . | TGCAGTGCTAGAGATAGATCTGTCTACACCTTC | CSARDRSVYTF
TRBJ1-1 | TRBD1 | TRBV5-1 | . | TGCGCCAGCAGCTTGGCCGGGATAAAAAGGACAGGGGGTACTGAAGCTTTCTTT | CASSLAGIKRTGGTEAFF
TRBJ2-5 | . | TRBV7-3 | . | TGTGCCAGCAGCTTAAACTCGGTGGAGACCCAGTACTTC | CASSLNSVETQYF
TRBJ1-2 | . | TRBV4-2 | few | TGTGCCAGCAGCCAAGGAAGCCCAGGGGACTATGGCTACACCTTC | CASSQGSPGDYGYTF
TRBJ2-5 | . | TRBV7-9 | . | TGTGCCAGCAGCCTCTCTTCAAGAGGCAGGGTAAGGGAGACCCAGTACTTC | CASSLSSRGRVRETQYF
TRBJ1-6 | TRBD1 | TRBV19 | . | TGTGCCAGTACCCGCCCGACAGGGGAAGGGTCCTATAATTCACCCCTCCACTTT | CASTRPTGEGSYNSPLHF
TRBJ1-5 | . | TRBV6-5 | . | TGTGCCCACGGGGGGGGCGGACAGCCCCAGCATTTT | CAHGGGGQPQHF
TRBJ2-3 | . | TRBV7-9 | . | TGTGCCAGCAGATCGGGTATTAGCACAGATACGCAGTATTTT | CASRSGISTDTQYF
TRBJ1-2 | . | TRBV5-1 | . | TGCGCCATCCGAACAGGTCCTTCTAACTATGGCTACACCTTC | CAIRTGPSNYGYTF